Shown below are 14 T cell receptor beta chains from a single sample sequenced in a study of blood T cell repertoires in COVID-19. This table comes from immunoSEQ multiplex PCR, and its TCRdb copy is limited to in-frame clones, with some not included. The sample gives 60,000 to 70,000 clones, approximately 81% of which show up once; approximately 8.8% is in the top ten. Sequenced input: peripheral blood. The receptor source for this set is a man aged 50 to 60 with active COVID-19.

The chain couples TRBV18 to TRBJ1-6; tentative D call: TRBD1 (5 bases). Germline V gene sequence: CDR1 KGHSH, CDR2 LQKENI. This CDR3 has 14 amino acids. Between the trimmed V and J ends, which lost 3 bases and 5 bases, there was a span of 8 bases. The CDR3 sequence: CASSPSGDNSPLHF. The CDR3 nucleotides are TGTGCCAGCTCACCGTCGGGGGATAATTCACCCCTCCACTTT.

The chain couples TRBV12-5 to TRBJ1-5, with 7 bases matching TRBD1. Germline CDR1 reads LGHNT; CDR2 reads FRNRAP. Trimming removed 7 bases from V and 1 base from J; junction bases left unmatched: 7. The CDR3 spans 15 residues. The CDR3 spells CASAKTGFSNQPQHF. The CDR3 region has the DNA TGTGCTAGTGCCAAGACAGGGTTCAGCAATCAGCCCCAGCATTTT.

V and J are TRBV19 and TRBJ1-6, with D unresolved. Trimming cost V 8 bases and J 6 bases, with 20 bases left between them. Germline V gives CDR1 LNHDA, CDR2 SQIVND (reference sequence). The CDR3 consists of 16 residues. In DNA, the CDR3 is TGTGCCAGTCAAGCGGAATGGACGCTCCTTAATTCACCCCTCCACTTT. Translation: CASQAEWTLLNSPLHF.

This clone was seen once. The rearrangement joins TRBV19 to TRBJ1-1; TRBD1 might be the D (5 bases). Between the trimmed V and J ends, which lost 6 bases and 3 bases, there was a span of 20 bases. The CDR3 is 16 residues long. The germline gives CDR1 LNHDA, CDR2 SQIVND (reference sequence). CDR3 loop: CASRDTSRAVHTEAFF. CDR3 in DNA: TGTGCCAGTAGAGACACGTCCAGGGCCGTTCACACTGAAGCTTTCTTT.

The rearrangement uses TRBV10-3 and TRBJ1-2, with D uncertain. The CDR3 is 16 amino acids. Germline-derived CDR1 and CDR2 are ENHRY and SYGVKD. Trimming stripped 0 bases from V and 0 bases from J, with 11 bases between. CDR3 sequence: CAISESPGVTNYGYTF. DNA of the CDR3: TGTGCCATCAGTGAGTCTCCGGGAGTAACTAACTATGGCTACACCTTC.

Turning to this clone: Sequence at one end of the junction differs from germline and may be a read error. The sample carries other DNA sequences with the same CDR3. The V call is TRBV10-3, the J call TRBJ1-2; a possible D gene is TRBD1 (6 bases). The CDR3 is 13 residues long. Germline lookup yields CDR1 ENHRY and CDR2 SYGVKD. CDR3 bases: TGTGCCATCAGTTGGGAGGGGGGAGATGGTTACACCTTC. This sequence encodes CAISWEGGDGYTF.

The gene calls are TRBV27 and TRBJ1-2; 9 bases line up with TRBD1. The CDR3 spans 13 residues. V gave up 7 bases and J gave up 3 bases; unmatched junction bases: 3. Germline CDR1 and CDR2: MNHEY and SMNVEV (reference sequence). The CDR3 nucleotides read TGTGCCAGCAAGGGACAGGGCGACTATGGCTACACCTTC. This codes for CASKGQGDYGYTF.

The chain is built from TRBV19 and TRBJ2-1, with D perhaps matching TRBD2 (7 bases). Germline assignment: CDR1 LNHDA and CDR2 SQIVND (reference sequence). CDR3 length: 14 residues. Trimming took off 3 bases at V and 7 bases at J, with 13 bases between the two ends. CDR3 DNA sequence: TGTGCCAGTAGTATGGGGGGGCCATATAATGAGCAGTTCTTC. Its translation is CASSMGGPYNEQFF.

This clone was seen only a few times. The germline gene is not matched at one end of the junction; a read error may be the cause. The rearrangement uses TRBV2 and TRBJ1-1; D not resolved. The CDR3 contains 15 residues. The germline gives CDR1 SNHLY, CDR2 FYNNEI. CDR3 DNA: TGTGCCGGCAGTGACACTGGTTTAAAGAACACTGAAGCTTTCTTT. Its translation is CAGSDTGLKNTEAFF. Complete variable domain (other parts from reference TRBV2 and TRBJ1-1): EPEVTQTPSHQVTQMGQEVILRCVPISNHLYFYWYRQILGQKVEFLVSFYNNEISEKSEIFDDQFSVERPDGSNFTLKIRSTKLEDSAMYFCAGSDTGLKNTEAFFGQGTRLTVV.

This clone was seen just once. This rearrangement joins TRBV6-2 or TRBV6-3 to TRBJ2-1; perhaps TRBD1 as D (5 bases). The V gene lost 2 bases and the J gene lost 5 bases, with 16 bases spanning the gap. This CDR3 region has 16 residues. The germline gives CDR1 MNHEY, CDR2 SVGEGT. CDR3 sequence reads: CASSYPTRTRHNEQFF. The CDR3 DNA is TGTGCCAGCAGTTACCCTACCAGGACAAGACACAATGAGCAGTTCTTC.

The chain recombines TRBV11-3 with TRBJ2-1, with TRBD2 identical over 7 bases. Germline CDR1 reads SGHNT; CDR2 reads YENEEA. The CDR3 extends over 15 amino acids. Unmatched junction bases numbered 7, after V lost 4 bases and J lost 4 bases. Here the CDR3 reads CASSSHSGDYNEQFF. The CDR3 DNA reads as TGTGCCAGCAGCTCGCACAGCGGGGATTACAATGAGCAGTTCTTC.

As for this clone: Since a much larger clone is just one base distant, this may be a read error. This chain connects TRBV2 to TRBJ1-2; a possible D gene is TRBD1 (6 bases). Trimming pared 5 bases from V and 5 bases from J, leaving 6 bases between. The CDR3 is 11 amino acids. CDR1 and CDR2 (germline): SNHLY, FYNNEI. The CDR3 nucleotides read TGTGCCAGCAGTACAGGGTATGGCTACACCTTC. Residues: CASSTGYGYTF.

Written as DNA, the CDR3 is TGTGCCAGCTGGGGACAGGGGGCGCGGGAGCAGTACTTC. Translated: CASWGQGAREQYF. This sequence joins TRBV27 and TRBJ2-7, with 12 bases fitting TRBD1. The germline V gene has CDR1 MNHEY and CDR2 SMNVEV (reference sequence). Losses at the gene ends were 8 bases for V and 7 bases for J; bases not matched to a gene: 6. This CDR3 has 13 amino acids.

The J gene is TRBJ1-1, the V gene TRBV5-4; a weak D match, TRBD1 (5 bases). Trimming shortened V by 0 bases and J by 3 bases, and 9 bases separated the two germline ends. The CDR3 length is 14 residues. CDR1 is SGHNT and CDR2 is YYREEE in the germline V gene (reference sequence). The CDR3 reads CASSLAGSDTEAFF. DNA for the CDR3: TGTGCCAGCAGCTTGGCAGGGTCGGACACTGAAGCTTTCTTT.